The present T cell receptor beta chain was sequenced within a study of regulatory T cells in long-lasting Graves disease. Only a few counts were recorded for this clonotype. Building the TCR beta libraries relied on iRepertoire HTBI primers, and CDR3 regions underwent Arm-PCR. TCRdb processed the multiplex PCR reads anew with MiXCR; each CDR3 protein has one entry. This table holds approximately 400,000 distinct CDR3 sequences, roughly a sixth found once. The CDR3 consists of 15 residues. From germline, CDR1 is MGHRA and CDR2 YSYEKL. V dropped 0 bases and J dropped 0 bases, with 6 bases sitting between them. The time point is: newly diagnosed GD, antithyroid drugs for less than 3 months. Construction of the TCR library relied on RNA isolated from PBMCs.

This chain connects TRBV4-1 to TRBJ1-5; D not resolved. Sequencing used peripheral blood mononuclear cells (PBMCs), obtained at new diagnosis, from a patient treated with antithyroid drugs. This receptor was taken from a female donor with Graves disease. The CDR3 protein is CASSQEAASNQPQHF. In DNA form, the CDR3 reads TGCGCCAGCAGCCAAGAGGCAGCTAGCAATCAGCCCCAGCATTTT.